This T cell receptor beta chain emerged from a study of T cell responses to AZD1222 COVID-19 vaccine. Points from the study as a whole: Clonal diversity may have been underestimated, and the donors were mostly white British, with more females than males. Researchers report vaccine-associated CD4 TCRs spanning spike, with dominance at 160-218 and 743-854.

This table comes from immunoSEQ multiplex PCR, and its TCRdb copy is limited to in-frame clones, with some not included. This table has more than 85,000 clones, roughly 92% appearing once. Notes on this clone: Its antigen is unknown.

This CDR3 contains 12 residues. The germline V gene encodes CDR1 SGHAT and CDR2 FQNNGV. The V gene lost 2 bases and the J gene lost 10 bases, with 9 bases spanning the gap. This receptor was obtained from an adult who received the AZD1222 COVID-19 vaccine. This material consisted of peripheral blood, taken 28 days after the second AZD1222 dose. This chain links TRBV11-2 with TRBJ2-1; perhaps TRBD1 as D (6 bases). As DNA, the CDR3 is TGTGCCAGCAGCTTATACAGGGTGGAGCAGTTCTTC. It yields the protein CASSLYRVEQFF.